This is a list of T cell receptor beta chains from one sample in a study of Ad26.COV2.S vaccination and SARS-CoV-2 variants. Generated by immunoSEQ multiplex PCR, the TCRdb table keeps only in-frame clones and is missing some. This sample carries hundreds of thousands of clones, 80% to 90% of them seen once, and the ten largest clones take roughly 1.5%. The sequenced sample was peripheral blood, obtained in a trial of Ad26.COV2.S vaccine versus placebo. These receptors all stem from a person between 18 and 59 years old who received the Ad26.COV2.S COVID-19 vaccine or a placebo. CDR3s include the opening cysteine and the closing phenylalanine or tryptophan. Each record gives: V gene, clone size, J gene, D gene, CDR3 protein, CDR3 DNA. The D gene is left open where the match is weak. Not all rows give a size; the values are once, few, many and, for expanded clones, a class.

v_gene: TRBV12-3/TRBV12-4
abundance: NA
j_gene: TRBJ2-2
d_gene: NA
CDR3aa: CASSFNAGELFF
CDR3nt: TGTGCCAGCAGTTTTAACGCCGGGGAGCTGTTTTTT

v_gene: TRBV7-6
abundance: NA
j_gene: TRBJ2-2
d_gene: NA
CDR3aa: CASSLVGPFNTGELFF
CDR3nt: TGTGCCAGCAGCTTAGTTGGACCATTTAACACCGGGGAGCTGTTTTTT

v_gene: TRBV5-1
abundance: NA
j_gene: TRBJ2-7
d_gene: NA
CDR3aa: CASSPSGESEQYF
CDR3nt: TGCGCCAGCAGCCCCTCGGGGGAATCCGAGCAGTACTTC

v_gene: TRBV19
abundance: NA
j_gene: TRBJ2-2
d_gene: TRBD2
CDR3aa: CASSAYWTSGYTGELFF
CDR3nt: TGTGCCAGTAGTGCTTACTGGACTAGCGGATACACCGGGGAGCTGTTTTTT

v_gene: TRBV7-8
abundance: NA
j_gene: TRBJ2-1
d_gene: NA
CDR3aa: CASSRLGSYLLYNEQFF
CDR3nt: TGTGCCAGCAGCCGCCTAGGTAGTTATTTGTTGTACAATGAGCAGTTCTTC

v_gene: TRBV18
abundance: once
j_gene: TRBJ2-2
d_gene: TRBD2
CDR3aa: CASSPWAGENTGELFF
CDR3nt: TGTGCCAGCTCGCCCTGGGCGGGGGAGAACACCGGGGAGCTGTTTTTT

v_gene: TRBV6-2/TRBV6-3
abundance: NA
j_gene: TRBJ2-7
d_gene: NA
CDR3aa: CASSYSSASYEQYF
CDR3nt: TGTGCCAGCAGTTACTCGTCAGCCTCCTACGAGCAGTACTTC

v_gene: TRBV12-3/TRBV12-4
abundance: NA
j_gene: TRBJ1-5
d_gene: NA
CDR3aa: CASSPRREPQHF
CDR3nt: TGTGCCAGCAGTCCGCGTAGGGAGCCCCAGCATTTT

v_gene: TRBV18
abundance: NA
j_gene: TRBJ2-7
d_gene: NA
CDR3aa: CASSPLIVGEQYF
CDR3nt: TGTGCCAGCTCACCACTAATCGTGGGGGAGCAGTACTTC

v_gene: TRBV30
abundance: NA
j_gene: TRBJ2-3
d_gene: TRBD2
CDR3aa: CAWSRLAGGRGGTDTQYF
CDR3nt: TGTGCCTGGAGTCGGCTAGCGGGGGGGCGAGGGGGCACAGATACGCAGTATTTT

v_gene: TRBV3-1/TRBV3-2
abundance: NA
j_gene: TRBJ2-2
d_gene: TRBD2
CDR3aa: CASKSSLAGVKTGELFF
CDR3nt: TGTGCCAGCAAGTCGTCGTTAGCGGGAGTAAAAACCGGGGAGCTGTTTTTT

v_gene: TRBV7-8
abundance: NA
j_gene: TRBJ1-2
d_gene: TRBD1
CDR3aa: CASSLRQGSNYGYTF
CDR3nt: TGTGCCAGCAGCCTCAGACAGGGTTCTAACTATGGCTACACCTTC

v_gene: TRBV9
abundance: NA
j_gene: TRBJ1-5
d_gene: NA
CDR3aa: CASSVGPGQNQPQHF
CDR3nt: TGTGCCAGCAGCGTAGGTCCGGGACAAAATCAGCCCCAGCATTTT

v_gene: TRBV3-1/TRBV3-2
abundance: NA
j_gene: TRBJ2-7
d_gene: NA
CDR3aa: CASSQDVRQNYEQYF
CDR3nt: TGTGCCAGCAGCCAAGATGTAAGACAGAACTACGAGCAGTACTTC

v_gene: TRBV7-9
abundance: NA
j_gene: TRBJ2-1
d_gene: TRBD2
CDR3aa: CAIHGGSVRAGVLNEQFF
CDR3nt: TGTGCCATCCACGGTGGGAGTGTGAGGGCGGGAGTCCTCAATGAGCAGTTCTTC

v_gene: TRBV3-1/TRBV3-2
abundance: NA
j_gene: TRBJ2-3
d_gene: TRBD2
CDR3aa: CASSQGAGGPVLTDTQYF
CDR3nt: TGTGCCAGCAGCCAAGGGGCGGGAGGCCCGGTCCTCACAGATACGCAGTATTTT

v_gene: TRBV24-1
abundance: once
j_gene: TRBJ2-3
d_gene: NA
CDR3aa: CATSDPEGGVDTQYF
CDR3nt: TGTGCCACCAGTGATCCGGAGGGGGGGGTAGATACGCAGTATTTT

v_gene: TRBV6-2/TRBV6-3
abundance: NA
j_gene: TRBJ1-5
d_gene: TRBD1
CDR3aa: CASSDLPGQWNVGGNQPQHF
CDR3nt: TGTGCCAGCAGTGATTTGCCGGGACAGTGGAATGTTGGAGGTAATCAGCCCCAGCATTTT

v_gene: TRBV30
abundance: NA
j_gene: TRBJ2-1
d_gene: NA
CDR3aa: CATPGRASYNEQFF
CDR3nt: TGTGCCACACCGGGACGGGCCTCCTACAATGAGCAGTTCTTC

v_gene: TRBV11-2
abundance: NA
j_gene: TRBJ1-1
d_gene: NA
CDR3aa: CASSLDGESEAFF
CDR3nt: TGTGCCAGCAGCTTAGATGGGGAATCTGAAGCTTTCTTT

v_gene: TRBV30
abundance: NA
j_gene: TRBJ2-3
d_gene: NA
CDR3aa: CAWSVGLALSDTQYF
CDR3nt: TGTGCCTGGAGTGTTGGGCTAGCGTTGTCAGATACGCAGTATTTT

v_gene: TRBV7-9
abundance: NA
j_gene: TRBJ1-5
d_gene: TRBD1
CDR3aa: CASNFGQGASQPQHF
CDR3nt: TGTGCCAGCAACTTCGGGCAGGGGGCGAGTCAGCCCCAGCATTTT

v_gene: TRBV5-1
abundance: NA
j_gene: TRBJ2-5
d_gene: TRBD1
CDR3aa: CASSFRAGTGAETQYF
CDR3nt: TGCGCCAGCAGCTTTAGGGCCGGGACAGGGGCAGAGACCCAGTACTTC

v_gene: TRBV27
abundance: NA
j_gene: TRBJ1-2
d_gene: NA
CDR3aa: CASSFGGEGYGYTF
CDR3nt: TGTGCCAGCAGTTTCGGAGGCGAGGGCTATGGCTACACCTTC

v_gene: TRBV25-1
abundance: NA
j_gene: TRBJ2-7
d_gene: TRBD1
CDR3aa: CASSGDRGSREQYF
CDR3nt: TGTGCCAGCAGTGGAGACAGGGGGTCACGCGAGCAGTACTTC

v_gene: TRBV27
abundance: NA
j_gene: TRBJ2-7
d_gene: TRBD1
CDR3aa: CASSPTDRGYEQYF
CDR3nt: TGTGCCAGCAGCCCGACGGACAGGGGCTACGAGCAGTACTTC

v_gene: TRBV7-9
abundance: NA
j_gene: TRBJ1-1
d_gene: NA
CDR3aa: CASTHRYTMNTEAFF
CDR3nt: TGTGCCAGCACCCACAGATATACCATGAACACTGAAGCTTTCTTT

v_gene: TRBV12-2
abundance: NA
j_gene: TRBJ2-2
d_gene: NA
CDR3aa: CASRLVDRNTGELFF
CDR3nt: TGTGCAAGTCGCTTAGTGGACCGTAACACCGGGGAGCTGTTTTTT

v_gene: TRBV7-6
abundance: few
j_gene: TRBJ2-2
d_gene: NA
CDR3aa: CASSHGDVPVGELFF
CDR3nt: TGTGCCAGCAGCCATGGGGACGTTCCTGTCGGGGAGCTGTTTTTT

v_gene: TRBV11-3
abundance: NA
j_gene: TRBJ2-2
d_gene: NA
CDR3aa: CASSSTYGTGSGELFF
CDR3nt: TGTGCCAGCAGTTCTACGTACGGGACTGGGAGCGGGGAGCTGTTTTTT

v_gene: TRBV25-1
abundance: NA
j_gene: TRBJ1-2
d_gene: TRBD1
CDR3aa: CASSVGTGVGYTF
CDR3nt: TGTGCCAGCAGCGTCGGGACAGGGGTGGGCTACACCTTC

v_gene: TRBV7-2
abundance: NA
j_gene: TRBJ1-4
d_gene: NA
CDR3aa: CASSLQVNEKLFF
CDR3nt: TGTGCCAGCAGCTTACAGGTTAATGAAAAACTGTTTTTT

v_gene: TRBV27
abundance: NA
j_gene: TRBJ2-7
d_gene: TRBD2
CDR3aa: CASSLLAGGPYEQYF
CDR3nt: TGTGCCAGCAGTTTATTAGCGGGAGGGCCCTACGAGCAGTACTTC

v_gene: TRBV9
abundance: NA
j_gene: TRBJ2-3
d_gene: TRBD2
CDR3aa: CASSITSAWTDTQYF
CDR3nt: TGTGCCAGCAGCATTACTAGCGCTTGGACAGATACGCAGTATTTT

v_gene: TRBV7-8
abundance: NA
j_gene: TRBJ2-7
d_gene: NA
CDR3aa: CASSLALRESSYEQYF
CDR3nt: TGTGCCAGCAGCTTAGCCCTGAGGGAGAGCTCCTACGAGCAGTACTTC

v_gene: TRBV6-5
abundance: NA
j_gene: TRBJ2-7
d_gene: TRBD1
CDR3aa: CATSDRGEIYEQYF
CDR3nt: TGTGCCACCTCGGACAGGGGTGAAATTTACGAGCAGTACTTC

v_gene: TRBV12-3/TRBV12-4
abundance: NA
j_gene: TRBJ1-5
d_gene: NA
CDR3aa: CASTTKRQPQHF
CDR3nt: TGTGCCAGCACCACTAAGCGGCAGCCCCAGCATTTT

v_gene: TRBV29-1
abundance: NA
j_gene: TRBJ2-2
d_gene: NA
CDR3aa: CSVRVQADSGELFF
CDR3nt: TGCAGCGTCCGGGTACAAGCGGATAGCGGGGAGCTGTTTTTT

v_gene: TRBV12-3/TRBV12-4
abundance: NA
j_gene: TRBJ2-3
d_gene: NA
CDR3aa: CASSGSDTQYF
CDR3nt: TGTGCCAGCAGTGGGTCGGATACGCAGTATTTT

v_gene: TRBV5-1
abundance: NA
j_gene: TRBJ1-1
d_gene: TRBD1
CDR3aa: CASSSGQGGVTEAFF
CDR3nt: TGCGCCAGCAGCTCCGGACAGGGTGGGGTCACTGAAGCTTTCTTT

v_gene: TRBV29-1
abundance: NA
j_gene: TRBJ2-1
d_gene: NA
CDR3aa: CSVAPRGSNEQFF
CDR3nt: TGCAGCGTTGCCCCTCGGGGGAGCAATGAGCAGTTCTTC

v_gene: TRBV9
abundance: NA
j_gene: TRBJ2-2
d_gene: NA
CDR3aa: CASSVGGNTGELFF
CDR3nt: TGTGCCAGCAGCGTTGGAGGGAACACCGGGGAGCTGTTTTTT

v_gene: TRBV3-1/TRBV3-2
abundance: once
j_gene: TRBJ2-5
d_gene: NA
CDR3aa: CASSQTQETQYF
CDR3nt: TGTGCCAGCAGCCAGACCCAAGAGACCCAGTACTTC

v_gene: TRBV25-1
abundance: NA
j_gene: TRBJ2-5
d_gene: NA
CDR3aa: CASSEGQLQETQYF
CDR3nt: TGTGCCAGCAGTGAGGGGCAGCTCCAAGAGACCCAGTACTTC

v_gene: TRBV7-9
abundance: NA
j_gene: TRBJ2-1
d_gene: TRBD2
CDR3aa: CASSSPGLVPYNEQFF
CDR3nt: TGTGCCAGCAGCTCACCGGGACTAGTCCCTTACAATGAGCAGTTCTTC

v_gene: TRBV6-5
abundance: once
j_gene: TRBJ1-5
d_gene: NA
CDR3aa: CASTTLGSNQPQHF
CDR3nt: TGTGCCAGCACTACTCTCGGTAGCAATCAGCCCCAGCATTTT

v_gene: TRBV7-9
abundance: NA
j_gene: TRBJ2-4
d_gene: TRBD2
CDR3aa: CASSPRALTSGLGNIQYF
CDR3nt: TGTGCCAGCAGCCCGAGGGCCCTGACTAGCGGACTAGGAAACATTCAGTACTTC

v_gene: TRBV19
abundance: NA
j_gene: TRBJ1-6
d_gene: NA
CDR3aa: CASSIGASSPLHF
CDR3nt: TGTGCCAGTAGTATAGGGGCGAGTTCACCCCTCCACTTT

v_gene: TRBV30
abundance: once
j_gene: TRBJ1-4
d_gene: NA
CDR3aa: CAWSGVATNEKLFF
CDR3nt: TGTGCCTGGAGTGGGGTTGCAACTAATGAAAAACTGTTTTTT

v_gene: TRBV29-1
abundance: NA
j_gene: TRBJ2-4
d_gene: TRBD1
CDR3aa: CSVRTGEGKNIQYF
CDR3nt: TGCAGCGTTAGAACAGGGGAAGGCAAAAACATTCAGTACTTC

v_gene: TRBV7-2
abundance: NA
j_gene: TRBJ2-1
d_gene: NA
CDR3aa: CASSPPGTSYNEQFF
CDR3nt: TGTGCCAGCAGCCCCCCCGGGACTTCGTACAATGAGCAGTTCTTC

v_gene: TRBV7-8
abundance: NA
j_gene: TRBJ1-4
d_gene: TRBD1
CDR3aa: CASSRDRPEKLFF
CDR3nt: TGTGCCAGCAGCCGGGACAGGCCTGAAAAACTGTTTTTT

v_gene: TRBV7-2
abundance: NA
j_gene: TRBJ2-7
d_gene: TRBD2
CDR3aa: CASSLRFAGGYEQYF
CDR3nt: TGTGCCAGCAGCTTACGGTTCGCGGGGGGCTACGAGCAGTACTTC

v_gene: TRBV3-1/TRBV3-2
abundance: NA
j_gene: TRBJ1-2
d_gene: TRBD1
CDR3aa: CASSLQTGSHGYTF
CDR3nt: TGTGCCAGCAGCCTCCAGACAGGGTCTCACGGCTACACCTTC

v_gene: TRBV5-6
abundance: NA
j_gene: TRBJ2-7
d_gene: TRBD2
CDR3aa: CASSRDGLAAYEQYF
CDR3nt: TGTGCCAGCAGCCGGGATGGCCTAGCGGCTTACGAGCAGTACTTC